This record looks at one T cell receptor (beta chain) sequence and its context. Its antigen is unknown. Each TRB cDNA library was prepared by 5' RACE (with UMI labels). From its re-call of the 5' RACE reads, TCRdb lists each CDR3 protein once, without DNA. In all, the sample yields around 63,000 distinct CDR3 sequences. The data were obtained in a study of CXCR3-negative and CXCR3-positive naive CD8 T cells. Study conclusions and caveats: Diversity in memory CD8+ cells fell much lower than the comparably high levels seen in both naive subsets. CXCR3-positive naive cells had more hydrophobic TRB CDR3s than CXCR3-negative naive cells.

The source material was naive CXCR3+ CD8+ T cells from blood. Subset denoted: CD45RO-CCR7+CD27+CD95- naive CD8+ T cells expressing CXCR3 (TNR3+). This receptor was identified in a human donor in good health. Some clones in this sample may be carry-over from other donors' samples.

CDR3 in amino acids: CSARPGGGALAYNEQFF. The chain uses TRBV20-1 and TRBJ2-1; TCRdb lists TRBD2, though no DNA is available to test this call. Germline lookup yields CDR1 DFQATT and CDR2 SNEGSKA (reference sequence). The CDR3 has 17 residues.